Described below is a single TCR beta chain sequence and its context. Within the sample, other DNA sequences also encode this same CDR3. These data are taken from a study of Ad26.COV2.S vaccination and SARS-CoV-2 variants. Indicated treatment: roughly 19 received Ad26.COV2.S at low or high dose, single or two shots; 5 received placebo; per-sample allocation not given. At day 63 after the first vaccine or placebo injection, samples were drawn. Deletions cut 2 bases from V and 4 bases from J, with 11 bases between. The CDR3 extends over 14 amino acids. Germline V gene sequence: CDR1 SNHLY, CDR2 FYNNEI. Only in-frame clones appear in the TCRdb table, and some are missing; sequencing was by immunoSEQ multiplex PCR. The data contain about 350,000 clones, about 88% of them singletons.

The specimen comprised peripheral blood, sampled in a trial of Ad26.COV2.S vaccine versus placebo. This clonotype was sampled from a person aged 18 to 65 who received the Ad26.COV2.S COVID-19 vaccine or a placebo. The rearrangement joins TRBV2 to TRBJ1-2; a weak D match, TRBD1 (5 bases). The CDR3 nucleotides are TGTGCCAGCAGTGAACGGAGGGACTCCTATGGCTACACCTTC. Residues: CASSERRDSYGYTF.